The next 2 T cell receptor beta chains were all read from a single sample in a study of T cells in Graves' hyperthyroidism and ophthalmopathy. RNA transcripts yielded amplified TCR beta CDR3 regions. A set of HTBI primers served as the primers for a first-round RT-PCR of the TCR CDR3. TCRdb independently ran MiXCR on the multiplex PCR reads; one entry per CDR3 protein. The sample has hundreds of thousands of distinct CDR3 sequences; roughly 40% are singletons. The source material was blood. These receptors all stem from a man between 18 and 29 years old with Graves' hyperthyroidism.

This chain joins TRBV7-2 and TRBJ1-6; 8 bases line up with TRBD1. CDR3 length equals 14 residues. The germline gives CDR1 SGHTA, CDR2 FQGNSA. Unmatched junction bases numbered 3, after V lost 10 bases and J lost 1 base. Written as DNA, the CDR3 is TGTGCCACAAGACAGGGGTCCTATAATTCACCCCTCCACTTT. Translating gives CATRQGSYNSPLHF.

The J gene is TRBJ2-5, the V gene TRBV6-1; D remains ambiguous. The V gene's germline CDR1 is MNHNS and CDR2 SASEGT. V lost 7 bases and J 8 bases, leaving 17 bases between the germline ends. CDR3 length: 13 residues. CDR3 bases: TGTGCCAGCAAAGAAGGGTGGGGTACCACCCAGTACTTC. Translating gives CASKEGWGTTQYF.